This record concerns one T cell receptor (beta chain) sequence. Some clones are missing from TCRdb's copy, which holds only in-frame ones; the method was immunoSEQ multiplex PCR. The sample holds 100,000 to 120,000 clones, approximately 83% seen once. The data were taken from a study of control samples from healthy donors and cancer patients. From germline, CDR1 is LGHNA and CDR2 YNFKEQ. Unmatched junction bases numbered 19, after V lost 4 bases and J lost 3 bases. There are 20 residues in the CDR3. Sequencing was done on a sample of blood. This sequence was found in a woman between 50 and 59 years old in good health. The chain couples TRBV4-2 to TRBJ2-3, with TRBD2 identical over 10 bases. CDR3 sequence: CASSPQGSGGARGHTDTQYF. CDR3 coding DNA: TGTGCCAGCAGCCCCCAGGGCAGCGGGGGGGCGAGGGGACATACAGATACGCAGTATTTT.